These T cell receptor beta chains were read from a single sample in a study of sequential checkpoint blockade in melanoma. Clones were sequenced by immunoSEQ multiplex PCR, and TCRdb holds only the in-frame ones, with some missing. The sample has under 20,000 clones, around 75% seen once. Sequenced here: CD8+ T cells sorted from blood (inferred from file names), sampled from a patient given nivolumab and ipilimumab in sequence. All receptors come from a human donor with melanoma. The CDR3 runs from the conserved cysteine through the conserved F or W. D genes are given only for firm matches. Rows give clone size only sometimes, using once, few, many, or a class for an expanded clone.

v_gene	abundance	d_gene	j_gene	CDR3nt	CDR3aa
TRBV2	few	-	TRBJ2-7	TGTGCCAGCAGTTACTCGGACACCTACGAGCAGTACTTC	CASSYSDTYEQYF
TRBV4-2	-	TRBD2	TRBJ2-2	TGTGCCAGCAGCCCATGGCCGGGGACTAGCGGGAGGAAAAGGAACACCGGGGAGCTGTTTTTT	CASSPWPGTSGRKRNTGELFF
TRBV9	-	TRBD1	TRBJ1-1	TGTGCCAGCAGCGAAACCGGGACAGGGTACGCTTTCTTT	CASSETGTGYAFF
TRBV5-6	-	-	TRBJ1-1	TGTGCCAGCAGCTTTGGGGACTCATACGCTGAAGCTTTCTTT	CASSFGDSYAEAFF
TRBV9	few	-	TRBJ2-7	TGTGCCAGCAGCTCAAAAGAGGGATTCGAAGTCCACGAGCAGTACTTC	CASSSKEGFEVHEQYF
TRBV19	medium-sized	-	TRBJ2-1	TGTGCCAGTAGTATAGCCCAGGACAATGAGCAGTTCTTC	CASSIAQDNEQFF
TRBV28	-	-	TRBJ2-7	TGTGCCAGCAGTTCGACAGTTAGTGACGAGCAGTACTTC	CASSSTVSDEQYF
TRBV7-3	-	-	TRBJ1-1	TGTGCCAGCAGCCTCGGGTCCGACGAAGCTTTCTTT	CASSLGSDEAFF
TRBV7-9	medium-sized	-	TRBJ2-7	TGTGCCAGCAGCGGGACACCTACTTCCTACGAGCAGTACTTC	CASSGTPTSYEQYF
TRBV6-5	-	-	TRBJ1-1	TGTGCCAGCAGTTACTCCGGGGGGGTATTCAACACTGAAGCTTTCTTT	CASSYSGGVFNTEAFF
TRBV7-2	-	TRBD2	TRBJ2-3	TGTGCCAGCAGCTTTGGGACTAGCGGGGATACGCAGTATTTT	CASSFGTSGDTQYF
TRBV7-3	-	TRBD2	TRBJ2-7	TGTGCCAGCAGCGTATACGGGGGGGGCTACGAGCAGTACTTC	CASSVYGGGYEQYF
TRBV9	-	-	TRBJ2-2	TGTGCCAGCCGCTCGGCGGGGGCGCAGGAAGGGGAGCTGTTTTTT	CASRSAGAQEGELFF
TRBV10-3	-	-	TRBJ2-7	TGTGCCATCACCTCCTCGGGGTGGTCCTCCTACGAGCAGTACTTC	CAITSSGWSSYEQYF
TRBV11-2	-	-	TRBJ1-2	TGTGCCAGCAGCTTAGGATCCAGATTCTATGGCTACACCTTC	CASSLGSRFYGYTF
TRBV6-5	-	TRBD2	TRBJ2-7	TGTGCCAGCAGTCCTATTCTGGGGGGGACCTACGAGCAGTACTTC	CASSPILGGTYEQYF
TRBV29-1	-	-	TRBJ2-1	TGCAGCTCTGATTACCCATTACGCGGGAAGGTGTACAATGAGCAGTTCTTC	CSSDYPLRGKVYNEQFF
TRBV28	-	-	TRBJ2-7	TGTGCCAGCAGTTTACTCCGCCCTGGGGGGACCAGGGTTGGACAGTACTTC	CASSLLRPGGTRVGQYF
TRBV18	-	-	TRBJ2-5	TGTGCCAGCTCACCAGACAGGTTTGGGCAAGAGACCCAGTACTTC	CASSPDRFGQETQYF
TRBV6-6	few	-	TRBJ2-5	TGTGCCAGCACCAAGTCGGGGGACCAAGAGACCCAGTACTTC	CASTKSGDQETQYF
TRBV9	few	TRBD1	TRBJ2-7	TGTGCCAGCAGCGCCGGGACAGGGATGTACGAGCAGTACTTC	CASSAGTGMYEQYF
TRBV7-2	few	TRBD2	TRBJ2-7	TGTGCCAGCAGTTCTCATCTGGGGGGGATCTTCTCCTACGAGCAGTACTTC	CASSSHLGGIFSYEQYF
TRBV9	-	TRBD2	TRBJ2-1	TGTGCCAGCAGCGGACTAGCGGGCCTCTCCTACAATGAGCAGTTCTTC	CASSGLAGLSYNEQFF
TRBV7-2	-	TRBD1	TRBJ2-2	TGTGCCAGCAGCTTCCCCGAGGACAGGGTAACCGGGGAGCTGTTTTTT	CASSFPEDRVTGELFF
TRBV6-5	few	-	TRBJ1-5	TGTGCCACCGCGCCGGGATATGGCAATCAGCCCCAGCATTTT	CATAPGYGNQPQHF
TRBV10-3	-	-	TRBJ1-1	TGTGCCATCAGTGATAGCGCCACTGAAGCTTTCTTT	CAISDSATEAFF
TRBV4-3	-	-	TRBJ2-1	TGCGCCAGCAGCCAAGGGGGCGGGGTTAATGAGCAGTTCTTC	CASSQGGGVNEQFF
TRBV29-1	once	-	TRBJ2-1	TGCAGCGCCGAGGGGGCGGGAGAGCAGTTCTTC	CSAEGAGEQFF
TRBV9	-	-	TRBJ1-2	TGTGCCAGCAGCGTAGGCGGAGGGATGACTAAATATGGCTACACCTTC	CASSVGGGMTKYGYTF
TRBV4-2	-	-	TRBJ1-3	TGTGCCAGCAGCCAAGATCGGACAGCTGGAAACACCATATATTTT	CASSQDRTAGNTIYF
TRBV5-8	-	TRBD1	TRBJ2-5	TGTGCCAGCAGCCTGGGACAGGGGAGCAGAGAGACCCAGTACTTC	CASSLGQGSRETQYF
TRBV19	-	TRBD2	TRBJ2-1	TGTGCCAGTAGTATAGCGGGAGGGAACAATGAGCAGTTCTTC	CASSIAGGNNEQFF
TRBV2	-	TRBD1	TRBJ1-1	TGTGCCAGCAGTGAGTTTGGGACAGGGGACACTGAAGCTTTCTTT	CASSEFGTGDTEAFF
TRBV5-6	-	TRBD1	TRBJ2-5	TGTGCCAGCAGTTGGGGGACAGGGGGAAAGGAGACCCAGTACTTC	CASSWGTGGKETQYF
TRBV6-5	-	-	TRBJ2-7	TGTGCCAGCAGTTACGGGGGGTCCGGGTACGAGCAGTACTTC	CASSYGGSGYEQYF
TRBV10-3	-	-	TRBJ1-5	TGTGCCATCAGTGACATATATCAGAGCAATCAGCCCCAGCATTTT	CAISDIYQSNQPQHF
TRBV19	-	-	TRBJ2-1	TGTGCCAGTAGCTCAACTAGCATCAGCTATAATGAGCAGTTCTTC	CASSSTSISYNEQFF
TRBV28	-	-	TRBJ2-7	TGTGCCAGCAGTTCCCCGGTCCGTCGGTCCTACGAGCAGTACTTC	CASSSPVRRSYEQYF
TRBV6-6	once	-	TRBJ2-7	TGTGCCAGCAGTTACTCCCCAGCGCCTAGTAGCGAGCAGTACTTC	CASSYSPAPSSEQYF
TRBV7-9	-	TRBD1	TRBJ2-5	TGTGCCAGCAGCTTATCTCGGGACAGGGGGGAGGAGACCCAGTACTTC	CASSLSRDRGEETQYF
TRBV9	-	-	TRBJ1-1	TGTGCCAGTGGACTGGGGACTGAAGCTTTCTTT	CASGLGTEAFF
TRBV28	-	-	TRBJ2-1	TGTGCCAGCAGTGATGGCCTGAACAATGAGCAGTTCTTC	CASSDGLNNEQFF
TRBV28	-	TRBD1	TRBJ2-7	TGTGCCAGCAGTCTCGGACAGGGGTACGAGCAGTACTTC	CASSLGQGYEQYF
TRBV5-1	few	-	TRBJ2-7	TGCGCCAGCAGCTTAAACCTCGATACATACGTCGAGCAGTACTTC	CASSLNLDTYVEQYF
TRBV5-6	-	TRBD1	TRBJ1-1	TGTGCCAGCAGCAGGACAGGGGACACTGAAGCTTTCTTT	CASSRTGDTEAFF
TRBV4-1	-	TRBD1	TRBJ2-7	TGCGCCAGCAGCCAAGAGGGGTTCGGACAGGCCCTCTACGAGCAGTACTTC	CASSQEGFGQALYEQYF
TRBV27	-	TRBD2	TRBJ2-1	TGTGCCAGCAGTTTTCCGGGACTAGCGGGGGGCTACAATGAGCAGTTCTTC	CASSFPGLAGGYNEQFF
TRBV7-3	few	TRBD1	TRBJ2-7	TGTGCCAGCAGCTTAACGGACAGGGGTTACGAGCAGTACTTC	CASSLTDRGYEQYF
TRBV9	-	-	TRBJ2-2	TGTGCCAGCACCAAAGCGGACGGCGGGGAGCTGTTTTTT	CASTKADGGELFF
TRBV5-6	-	-	TRBJ2-1	TGTGCCAGCAGACCCGGGACTTACAATGAGCAGTTCTTC	CASRPGTYNEQFF
TRBV5-4	-	-	TRBJ2-2	TGTGCCAGCAGCTTGCAGTCTTTCCCCGGGGAGCTGTTTTTT	CASSLQSFPGELFF
TRBV6-1	few	TRBD2	TRBJ2-1	TGTGCCAGCCGGGGGGGGCCATCCCTCCAGTTCTTC	CASRGGPSLQFF
TRBV27	once	TRBD1	TRBJ1-3	TGTGCCAGCAGTCCAGGGACAGCCTCTGGAAACACCATATATTTT	CASSPGTASGNTIYF
TRBV7-2	-	TRBD2	TRBJ2-1	TGTGCCAGCAGCACAGGGGTAGCGGGAGCGATCTACAATGAGCAGTTCTTC	CASSTGVAGAIYNEQFF
TRBV30	few	-	TRBJ2-7	TGTGCCTGGAGTGGGGCGGGAAGCTACGAGCAGTACTTC	CAWSGAGSYEQYF
TRBV5-1	-	TRBD2	TRBJ2-1	TGCGCCAGCAGACTAGCGGGATCCAATGAGCAGTTCTTC	CASRLAGSNEQFF
TRBV19	-	TRBD2	TRBJ2-1	TGTGCCAGTCGCCCCGGGACTAGCGGGCGCGGCTCCTACAATGAGCAGTTCTTC	CASRPGTSGRGSYNEQFF
TRBV6-4	-	TRBD2	TRBJ2-1	TGTGCCAGCAGTTCAAGCGGGGGGATGAACAATGAGCAGTTCTTC	CASSSSGGMNNEQFF
TRBV28	few	-	TRBJ1-3	TGTGCCAGCAGTTTATATTCTTACGGGTACTCTGGAAACACCATATATTTT	CASSLYSYGYSGNTIYF